This T cell receptor (beta chain) was identified in a study of identical twins. CDR1 and CDR2 from the germline V gene are SNHLY and FYNNEI. The length of the CDR3 is 8 residues. Trimming removed 11 bases at V and 11 bases at J, with 8 bases between. Each CDR3 protein is one row after TCRdb ran MiXCR on the 5' RACE reads. The sample lists 1.5 million to 2 million distinct CDR3 sequences; under 35% were seen once. General study findings and limits: Reduced insertions were recorded for abundant cord blood beta clonotypes, with no such pattern in memory repertoires. Possibly, invariant MAIT and iNKT cells partly confounded zero-insertion analyses.

As concerns this clonotype: No antigen is known for it.

The chain joins TRBV2 to TRBJ2-3; no definite D call. The sequence was obtained from a newborn girl in good health. Sequenced material: cord blood. CDR3 sequence: CALGGQYF. The DNA of the CDR3 is TGTGCCCTCGGCGGGCAGTATTTT.